This T cell receptor beta chain was sequenced for a study of T cells in Graves' hyperthyroidism and ophthalmopathy. The CDR3 spans 14 residues. In germline, CDR1 is SEHNR, CDR2 FQNEAQ (reference sequence). Deletions cut 1 base from V and 0 bases from J, with 3 bases between. Overall study results and limits: Prediction of ophthalmopathy progression came a median approximately 7 months pre-onset. Most thyroid clonotypes that were expanded above 0.001 also turned up in blood.

Ten or more counts support this clonotype. Antigen unknown. Uncontrolled infection, other autoimmune disease, pregnancy and lactation each barred patients from inclusion. Diagnoses were established using clinical symptoms, serum thyroxine and TRAb, thyroid ultrasound and orbital computed tomography. Amplified TCR beta CDR3 regions came from RNA transcripts. The study used the HTBI primer set for a first-round RT-PCR of the TCR CDR3. TCRdb reprocessed the multiplex PCR reads via MiXCR and lists one record per CDR3 protein. The profile shows 750,000 to 900,000 distinct CDR3 sequences, 38% of them singletons.

The chain recombines TRBV7-9 with TRBJ2-2; D is unclear. This clonotype was sampled from a man in his late teens or twenties with Graves' hyperthyroidism. Input material: blood. CDR3 nucleotides: TGTGCCAGCAGCTTAGACCCGAACACCGGGGAGCTGTTTTTT. It codes for CASSLDPNTGELFF.